The clone carrying this T cell receptor beta chain appeared a few times. Its antigen is still unknown. There are 16 residues in the CDR3. The V segment lost 4 bases and the J segment 4 bases; nucleotides outside the gene matches: 5. From germline, CDR1 is SGHVS and CDR2 FNYEAQ. Time point given: neoterminal ileum biopsy at postoperative endoscopy, about 6 months after surgery. Method: immunoSEQ multiplex PCR; TCRdb's copy keeps in-frame clones and lacks some. Of 11,000 or so clones listed, around 80% are singletons. The entry originates in a study of T cell repertoires in ileal Crohn's disease. Study outcomes and limitations: The median delay to postoperative endoscopy was approximately 6.9 months. Sorted CD8 T cells held more high-frequency clones than CD4.

V usage is TRBV7-6 and J usage is TRBJ2-1; 12 nucleotides agree with TRBD2. This sequence originates from an adult with Crohn's disease. The sample comprised ileal tissue. The CDR3 protein is CASSSLAGGLYNEQFF. The CDR3 bases are TGTGCCAGCAGCTCGCTAGCGGGGGGGTTATACAATGAGCAGTTCTTC.